A selection of T cell receptor beta chains follows, all from one sample in a study of T-cell memory formation after mild COVID-19. TCRdb reprocessed the 5' RACE reads via MiXCR and lists one record per CDR3 protein. Of about 350,000 distinct CDR3 sequences in the sample, 20% to 25% were seen once. The sequenced sample was PBMCs or a T cell subset sorted from them (not recorded which). The origin of the receptors is a man aged 18 to 29 who had mild COVID-19 (a few samples of this study predate the infection). Cell type and time point are not known. Both conserved end residues are part of each CDR3. The order of the fields is clone size, J gene, V gene, D gene, CDR3 DNA, CDR3 protein. D genes are given only for firm matches. Clone sizes are given selectively: once, few, many, or a class where the clone is expanded.

clone size: few
J gene: TRBJ2-4
V gene: TRBV5-1
D gene: -
CDR3 DNA: TGCGCCAGCAGCTTGGACGCGGGTGGAAACATTCAGTACTTC
CDR3 protein: CASSLDAGGNIQYF

clone size: -
J gene: TRBJ1-3
V gene: TRBV12-3/TRBV12-4
D gene: -
CDR3 DNA: TGTGCCAGCAGTTTCCAGGGCAAGGAAAACACCATATATTTT
CDR3 protein: CASSFQGKENTIYF

clone size: few
J gene: TRBJ1-3
V gene: TRBV6-5
D gene: TRBD1
CDR3 DNA: TGTGCCAGCAGTCGAACAGGGGCTGGAAACACCATATATTTT
CDR3 protein: CASSRTGAGNTIYF

clone size: -
J gene: TRBJ2-5
V gene: TRBV5-4
D gene: TRBD2
CDR3 DNA: TGTGCCAGCAGCCGGGGGGTAGCGACCCAGTACTTC
CDR3 protein: CASSRGVATQYF

clone size: -
J gene: TRBJ2-3
V gene: TRBV5-1
D gene: -
CDR3 DNA: TGCGCCAGCAGCTTGCCGTGGGGCGGAGTAGCAGATACGCAGTATTTT
CDR3 protein: CASSLPWGGVADTQYF

clone size: -
J gene: TRBJ2-7
V gene: TRBV4-1
D gene: TRBD1
CDR3 DNA: TGCGCCAGCAGCCATACCGGGACAGGGGTCTCCTACGAGCAGTACTTC
CDR3 protein: CASSHTGTGVSYEQYF

clone size: -
J gene: TRBJ2-7
V gene: TRBV7-8
D gene: -
CDR3 DNA: TGTGCCAGCAGCTTAAGAGCTAGCCCCCTAAGGGAGCAGTACTTC
CDR3 protein: CASSLRASPLREQYF

clone size: -
J gene: TRBJ2-1
V gene: TRBV5-1
D gene: -
CDR3 DNA: TGCGCCAGCACCCTGGGGACCGCTTGGGGCAATGAGCAGTTCTTC
CDR3 protein: CASTLGTAWGNEQFF

clone size: -
J gene: TRBJ2-1
V gene: TRBV20-1
D gene: TRBD2
CDR3 DNA: TGCAGTGCCCCTGGGCGGGGGGGCCACGATGAGCAGTTCTTC
CDR3 protein: CSAPGRGGHDEQFF

clone size: few
J gene: TRBJ2-1
V gene: TRBV6-5
D gene: TRBD2
CDR3 DNA: TGTGCCAGCAGGGGCCCGGGACTAGCGAGAGATGAGCAGTTCTTC
CDR3 protein: CASRGPGLARDEQFF

clone size: few
J gene: TRBJ1-5
V gene: TRBV7-8
D gene: -
CDR3 DNA: TGTGCCAGCAGCTTAGCGGATCCGGGACTTAATCAGCCCCAGCATTTT
CDR3 protein: CASSLADPGLNQPQHF

clone size: few
J gene: TRBJ2-7
V gene: TRBV6-2/TRBV6-3
D gene: -
CDR3 DNA: TGTGCCAGCAGTGGAGGGGGGACCTACTACGAGCAGTACTTC
CDR3 protein: CASSGGGTYYEQYF

clone size: few
J gene: TRBJ1-4
V gene: TRBV7-9
D gene: -
CDR3 DNA: TGTGCCAGCAGCTGGGTGCCGAATGAAAAACTGTTTTTT
CDR3 protein: CASSWVPNEKLFF

clone size: many
J gene: TRBJ1-4
V gene: TRBV5-1
D gene: -
CDR3 DNA: TGCGCCAGCAGCCGTACTGGTCCCGGCGAAGGTGAAAAACTGTTTTTT
CDR3 protein: CASSRTGPGEGEKLFF

clone size: -
J gene: TRBJ2-7
V gene: TRBV2
D gene: TRBD1
CDR3 DNA: TGTGCCAGCAGTGAAAGACAGGGATCCTACGAGCAGTACTTC
CDR3 protein: CASSERQGSYEQYF

clone size: few
J gene: TRBJ2-7
V gene: TRBV29-1
D gene: TRBD2
CDR3 DNA: TGCAGCGTTGAAGTACTAGCGCGGAGCTCCTACGAGCAGTACTTC
CDR3 protein: CSVEVLARSSYEQYF

clone size: few
J gene: TRBJ2-1
V gene: TRBV6-5
D gene: TRBD2
CDR3 DNA: TGTGCCAGCAGTTACGGGACTAGAGGTTCCAATGAGCAGTTCTTC
CDR3 protein: CASSYGTRGSNEQFF

clone size: -
J gene: TRBJ2-1
V gene: TRBV11-2
D gene: TRBD2
CDR3 DNA: TGTGCCAGCAGCTCTCCGCTGGTCGGGAGCGGGGGTGCGTTGGAGCAGTTCTTC
CDR3 protein: CASSSPLVGSGGALEQFF

clone size: -
J gene: TRBJ1-1
V gene: TRBV7-9
D gene: -
CDR3 DNA: TGTGCCAGCAGCACAAGTCAGGGATCCCGTGAAGCTTTCTTT
CDR3 protein: CASSTSQGSREAFF

clone size: -
J gene: TRBJ1-1
V gene: TRBV5-1
D gene: TRBD1
CDR3 DNA: TGCGCCAGCAGCTTGGGGCAGGGGGCGCAGGAAGCTTTCTTT
CDR3 protein: CASSLGQGAQEAFF

clone size: -
J gene: TRBJ2-3
V gene: TRBV7-9
D gene: -
CDR3 DNA: TGTGCCAGCAGTCCCCTAGAAGATACGCAGTATTTT
CDR3 protein: CASSPLEDTQYF

clone size: many
J gene: TRBJ1-2
V gene: TRBV15
D gene: -
CDR3 DNA: TGTGCCACCAGCAGAGAAGAATATGGCTACACCTTC
CDR3 protein: CATSREEYGYTF

clone size: few
J gene: TRBJ2-1
V gene: TRBV30
D gene: -
CDR3 DNA: TGTGCCTGGACGAACCAGGGGTGGTCCTACAATGAGCAGTTCTTC
CDR3 protein: CAWTNQGWSYNEQFF

clone size: few
J gene: TRBJ1-4
V gene: TRBV18
D gene: -
CDR3 DNA: TGTGCCAGCTCGATAGGAGTTGGGACTAATGAAAAACTGTTTTTT
CDR3 protein: CASSIGVGTNEKLFF

clone size: -
J gene: TRBJ2-3
V gene: TRBV28
D gene: TRBD2
CDR3 DNA: TGTGCCAGCAGCCGTGGGACTAGCGGGGACACAGATACGCAGTATTTT
CDR3 protein: CASSRGTSGDTDTQYF

clone size: few
J gene: TRBJ2-6
V gene: TRBV6-5
D gene: -
CDR3 DNA: TGTGCCAGCAGCCGCCAGGGCGCTGACTCTGGGGCCAACGTCCTGACTTTC
CDR3 protein: CASSRQGADSGANVLTF

clone size: few
J gene: TRBJ2-4
V gene: TRBV4-1
D gene: -
CDR3 DNA: TGCGCCAGCAGCCAAGAATCGGGGGCCGCGGGGTACATTCAGTACTTC
CDR3 protein: CASSQESGAAGYIQYF

clone size: few
J gene: TRBJ2-1
V gene: TRBV21-1
D gene: -
CDR3 DNA: TGTGCCAGCAGCAAAGGGCAGGTCCGAGTCAATGAGCAGTTCTTC
CDR3 protein: CASSKGQVRVNEQFF

clone size: -
J gene: TRBJ2-5
V gene: TRBV7-8
D gene: -
CDR3 DNA: TGTGCCAGCAGCTGGAAAGAGACCCAGTACTTC
CDR3 protein: CASSWKETQYF